This T cell receptor (beta chain) was recovered during a study of cytomegalovirus exposure and HLA in healthy donors. General study findings and limits: Earlier findings revealed that most TCR beta V segments proved productive either about 90% or about 30% of the time.

Amplification used 60 Vbeta primers and 13 Jbeta primers. The table came from immunoSEQ multiplex PCR; TCRdb's copy has only in-frame clones and leaves some out. This sample has about 100,000 clones, with around two thirds found just once. Germline CDR1 and CDR2: MNHNS and SASEGT. Trimming at V came to 6 bases and at J to 3 bases, leaving 10 bases not matched to a gene. CDR3 length: 15 amino acids. On this clone: Its antigen is undetermined.

This TCR was recovered from a man in his fifties in good health and CMV-seropositive. The V call is TRBV6-1, the J call TRBJ2-5, with 7 bases identical to TRBD2. The sequencing input was PBMCs. The CDR3 here is CASSDRSGFKETQYF. The CDR3 DNA reads TGTGCCAGCAGCGACCGTAGCGGGTTTAAAGAGACCCAGTACTTC.